This T cell receptor beta chain appears in the sequencing data of a study of CD8 T cells in Susac syndrome. An amount of RNA that ranged from roughly 0.45 to 1 ug was reverse transcribed with random hexamers. In TCRdb, the immunoSEQ multiplex PCR reads were re-called with MiXCR into one record per CDR3 protein. The table shows about 47,000 distinct CDR3 sequences, with 85% to 95% occurring only once. Germline V gene lookup returns CDR1 MNHEY and CDR2 SVGEGT. Unmatched junction bases numbered 1, after V lost 4 bases and J lost 1 base. The CDR3 consists of 14 residues. Negative isolation was used for CD8+ and CD4+ T cells and FACS enrichment for TEMRA cells.

The chain joins TRBV6-2 or TRBV6-3 to TRBJ2-3, with 8 nucleotides matching TRBD2. The clonotype comes from a human donor in good health. Sequencing was done on a sample of CD8+ T cells from PBMCs. For the CDR3, the DNA is TGTGCCAGCAGTTCAGCGGGAGGCACAGATACGCAGTATTTT. Translation gives CASSSAGGTDTQYF.